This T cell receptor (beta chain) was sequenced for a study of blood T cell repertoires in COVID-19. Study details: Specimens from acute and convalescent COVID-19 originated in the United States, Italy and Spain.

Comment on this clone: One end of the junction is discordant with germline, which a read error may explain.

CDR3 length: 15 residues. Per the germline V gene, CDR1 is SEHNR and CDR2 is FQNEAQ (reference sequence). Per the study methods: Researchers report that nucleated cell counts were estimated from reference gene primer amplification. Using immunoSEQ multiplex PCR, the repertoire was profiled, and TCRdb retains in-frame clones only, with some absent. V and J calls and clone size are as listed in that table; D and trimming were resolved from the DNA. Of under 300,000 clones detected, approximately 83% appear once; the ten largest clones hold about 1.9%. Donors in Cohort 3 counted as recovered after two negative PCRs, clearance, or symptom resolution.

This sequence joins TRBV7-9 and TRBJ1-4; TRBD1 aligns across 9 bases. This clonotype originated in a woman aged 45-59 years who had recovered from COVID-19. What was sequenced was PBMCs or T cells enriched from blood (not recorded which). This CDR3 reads CASSIAGQGGEKLFF. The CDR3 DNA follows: TGTGCCAGCAGCATAGCGGGACAGGGTGGCGAAAAACTGTTTTTT.